This T cell receptor (beta chain) was sequenced during a study of blood T cell repertoires in COVID-19. CDR1 SGHRS and CDR2 YFSETQ come from the germline V gene. V lost 2 bases and J 5 bases, leaving 8 bases between the germline ends. The CDR3 sequence is 13 residues long. Generated by immunoSEQ multiplex PCR, the TCRdb table keeps only in-frame clones and is missing some. Here the sample spans under 200,000 clones, about 85% being singletons. The gene calls are TRBV5-1 and TRBJ2-4; a possible D gene is TRBD1 (5 bases). The sequence was obtained from a woman aged 70 to 79 with COVID-19, enrolled during active disease. The material sequenced was peripheral blood. The CDR3, as DNA: TGCGCCAGCAGCTTTAAGACAGAAAACATTCAGTACTTC. Translating gives CASSFKTENIQYF.